The 8 T cell receptor beta chains in this list originate from one sample, sequenced in a study of human T cells and chemical hapten exposure. This sample's time point: patch test 1, 2 weeks after DPC sensitization. Stated treatment: therapeutic diphenylcyclopropenone sensitization with weekly scalp DPC. RNA extraction used unfractionated whole blood as the source of total RNA. TCRdb recomputed calls from the RACE reads with MiXCR, one row per CDR3 protein. The sample has about 35,000 distinct CDR3 sequences, around 6.4% seen once. Sequencing used whole blood, obtained in connection with sensitization to the hapten diphenylcyclopropenone (DPC). All receptors come from a woman in her 30s with alopecia areata. Some clones in this sample may be carry-over from other donors' samples.

The gene calls are TRBV5-1 and TRBJ2-3; D gene unclear. The germline V gene encodes CDR1 SGHRS and CDR2 YFSETQ. Trimming removed 0 bases at V and 1 base at J, with 15 bases between. This CDR3 is built from 17 residues. CDR3 sequence: CASSLDDRVGGTDTQYF. CDR3 nucleotide sequence: TGCGCCAGCAGCTTGGATGACCGAGTTGGTGGCACAGATACGCAGTATTTT.

This clonotype occurred a few times. The V and J genes are TRBV2 and TRBJ2-1, with D tentatively TRBD1 or TRBD2 (5 bases each). Germline V gene lookup returns CDR1 SNHLY and CDR2 FYNNEI. Trimming removed 3 bases from V and 2 bases from J, with 11 bases in between. There are 15 residues in the CDR3. The CDR3 reads CASSEVGVTYNEQFF. In nucleotides, the CDR3 is TGTGCCAGCAGTGAGGTGGGGGTAACCTACAATGAGCAGTTCTTC.

The V gene is TRBV28, the J gene TRBJ2-2; D is ambiguous. This CDR3 spans 14 amino acids. Germline CDR1 and CDR2: MDHEN and SYDVKM. V lost 1 base and J lost 1, with 4 bases in between. The CDR3 coding sequence is TGTGCCAGCAGTTTATACAGGAACACCGGGGAGCTGTTTTTT. Protein product: CASSLYRNTGELFF.

The chain employs TRBV28 and TRBJ2-3; TRBD1 matches 8 bases. The CDR3 has 14 amino acids. The V gene end was trimmed by 2 bases and the J gene end by 6 bases; junction bases not matched to a gene: 4. In germline, CDR1 is MDHEN, CDR2 SYDVKM. The CDR3 DNA is TGTGCCAGCAGTTTAGCAGGGGGCGTGGATACGCAGTATTTT. This gives the protein CASSLAGGVDTQYF. The variable domain in full, completed from reference TRBV28 and TRBJ2-3, reads DVKVTQSSRYLVKRTGEKVFLECVQDMDHENMFWYRQDPGLGLRLIYFSYDVKMKEKGDIPEGYSVSREKKERFSLILESASTNQTSMYLCASSLAGGVDTQYFGPGTRLTVL.

This clonotype came up many times. The chain recombines TRBV29-1 with TRBJ2-5, with 9 positions matching TRBD2. Germline values: CDR1 SQVTM, CDR2 ANQGSEA. This CDR3 has 13 amino acids. Trimming removed 5 bases from V and 4 bases from J; junction bases left unmatched: 5. The CDR3 coding sequence is TGCAGCGTTAAGGCGGGGGGGAGAGAGACCCAGTACTTC. This encodes CSVKAGGRETQYF.

This clonotype was seen only a few times. The rearrangement joins TRBV7-7 to TRBJ2-6; D is uncertain. This CDR3 has 14 residues. The ends were cut back, 1 base at V and 2 bases at J, with 3 bases in the middle. CDR1 is SSHAT, CDR2 FNYEAQ, per germline (reference sequence). CDR3 in DNA: TGTGCCAGCAGCTTAGGGCCTGGGGCCAACGTCCTGACTTTC. It translates to CASSLGPGANVLTF.

This clonotype was observed many times. V and J are TRBV20-1 and TRBJ2-3, with D perhaps matching TRBD2 (6 bases). Germline lookup yields CDR1 DFQATT and CDR2 SNEGSKA (reference sequence). The CDR3 runs 12 residues. The V gene lost 5 bases and the J gene lost 4 bases, with 10 bases spanning the gap. The CDR3 reads CSAPGAPDTQYF. The CDR3 nucleotides read TGCAGTGCTCCGGGAGCCCCAGATACGCAGTATTTT.

In its sample, this clonotype was seen a few times. The chain couples TRBV3-1 to TRBJ2-3, with TRBD1 as a possible D gene (5 bases). Looked up from germline, CDR1 is LGHDT and CDR2 is YNNKEL (reference sequence). V was clipped by 6 bases and J by 2 bases, with 9 bases between them. The CDR3 consists of 13 residues. DNA of the CDR3: TGTGCCAGCAGACCGGACAACACAGATACGCAGTATTTT. It translates to CASRPDNTDTQYF.